A selection of T cell receptor beta chains follows, all from one sample in a study of blood T cell repertoires in COVID-19. Libraries were prepared by immunoSEQ multiplex PCR; TCRdb keeps only in-frame clonotypes and omits some of them. The data contain about 260,000 clones, about 85% of them singletons. The sequenced material came from peripheral blood. Receptors originate from a man in his sixties who had recovered from COVID-19. Both conserved end residues are part of each CDR3. A D gene is named only where the DNA matches it firmly. The size of a clone is reported for some rows only, either as once, few or many, or as a class for expanded clones.

NA,TRBV11-2,TRBJ2-4,NA,CASSFENIQYF,TGTGCCAGCAGCTTTGAGAACATTCAGTACTTC
NA,TRBV19,TRBJ2-1,TRBD2,CASRGLAGARGEQFF,TGTGCCAGTAGGGGACTAGCGGGTGCCAGAGGGGAGCAGTTCTTC
NA,TRBV7-2,TRBJ2-7,NA,CASSPSRERTYEQYF,TGTGCCAGCAGCCCCTCCCGGGAAAGAACCTACGAGCAGTACTTC
NA,TRBV18,TRBJ2-3,TRBD2,CASSPLAGDTDTQYF,TGTGCCAGCTCACCACTAGCGGGAGACACAGATACGCAGTATTTT
NA,TRBV18,TRBJ1-1,NA,CASSQGVDTEAFF,TGTGCCAGCTCACAGGGGGTTGACACTGAAGCTTTCTTT
NA,TRBV12-3/TRBV12-4,TRBJ1-1,TRBD1,CASSTQGNSEAFF,TGTGCCAGCAGTACACAGGGGAATTCTGAAGCTTTCTTT
NA,TRBV5-6,TRBJ1-2,NA,CASDVWHGSYGYTF,TGTGCCAGCGACGTGTGGCACGGGAGCTATGGCTACACCTTC
once,TRBV6-5,TRBJ2-7,NA,CASSYSRAVPYYEQYF,TGTGCCAGCAGTTACTCGAGGGCAGTCCCTTACTACGAGCAGTACTTC
NA,TRBV19,TRBJ1-5,TRBD1,CASRDRVIFNNQPQHF,TGTGCCAGCCGGGACAGGGTAATTTTTAACAATCAGCCCCAGCATTTT
NA,TRBV19,TRBJ2-7,NA,CASSMRAEGKHEQYF,TGTGCCAGTAGTATGAGGGCCGAAGGCAAACACGAGCAGTACTTC
NA,TRBV7-3,TRBJ2-3,TRBD2,CASSFSGGASTDTQYF,TGTGCCAGCAGCTTTAGCGGGGGGGCCTCCACAGATACGCAGTATTTT
NA,TRBV3-1/TRBV3-2,TRBJ2-6,NA,CASSQQGSGANVLTF,TGTGCCAGCAGCCAACAGGGGTCCGGGGCCAACGTCCTGACTTTC
once,TRBV11-3,TRBJ2-1,TRBD2,CASSKGLAGSSNEQFF,TGTGCCAGCAGCAAGGGACTAGCGGGGTCCAGCAATGAGCAGTTCTTC
once,TRBV7-9,TRBJ2-1,NA,CASSFEWGHNEQFF,TGTGCCAGCAGCTTCGAGTGGGGCCACAATGAGCAGTTCTTC
NA,TRBV7-3,TRBJ2-2,NA,CASSSMPGSTGELFF,TGTGCCAGCAGCTCCATGCCAGGTTCCACCGGGGAGCTGTTTTTT
NA,TRBV7-8,TRBJ1-6,NA,CASSSNRFRNSPLHF,TGTGCCAGCAGCTCCAACAGGTTCCGGAATTCACCCCTCCACTTT
NA,TRBV6-5,TRBJ1-5,NA,CASSYSSQNSNQPQHF,TGTGCCAGCAGTTACTCTTCTCAGAATAGCAATCAGCCCCAGCATTTT
NA,TRBV27,TRBJ2-7,NA,CASSFRQGSYEQYF,TGTGCCAGCAGTTTTCGGCAGGGTTCCTACGAGCAGTACTTC
few,TRBV5-5,TRBJ2-7,NA,CASSLNTIYEQYF,TGTGCCAGCAGCTTGAACACAATCTACGAGCAGTACTTC